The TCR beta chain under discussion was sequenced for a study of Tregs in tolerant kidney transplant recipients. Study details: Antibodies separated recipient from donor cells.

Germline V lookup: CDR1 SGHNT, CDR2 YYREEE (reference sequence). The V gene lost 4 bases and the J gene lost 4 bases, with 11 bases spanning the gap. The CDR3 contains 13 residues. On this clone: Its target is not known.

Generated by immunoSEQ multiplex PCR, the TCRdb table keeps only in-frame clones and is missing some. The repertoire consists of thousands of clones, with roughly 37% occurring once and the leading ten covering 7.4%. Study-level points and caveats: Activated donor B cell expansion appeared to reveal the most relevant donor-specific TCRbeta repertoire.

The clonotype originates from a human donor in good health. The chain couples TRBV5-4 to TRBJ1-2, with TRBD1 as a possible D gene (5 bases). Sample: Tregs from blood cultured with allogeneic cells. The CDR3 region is CASSLGGGYGYTF. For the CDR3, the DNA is TGTGCCAGCAGCCTCGGGGGGGGCTATGGCTACACCTTC. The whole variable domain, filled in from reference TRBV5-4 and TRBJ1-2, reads ETGVTQSPTHLIKTRGQQVTLRCSSQSGHNTVSWYQQALGQGPQFIFQYYREEENGRGNFPPRFSGLQFPNYSSELNVNALELDDSALYLCASSLGGGYGYTFGSGTRLTVV.